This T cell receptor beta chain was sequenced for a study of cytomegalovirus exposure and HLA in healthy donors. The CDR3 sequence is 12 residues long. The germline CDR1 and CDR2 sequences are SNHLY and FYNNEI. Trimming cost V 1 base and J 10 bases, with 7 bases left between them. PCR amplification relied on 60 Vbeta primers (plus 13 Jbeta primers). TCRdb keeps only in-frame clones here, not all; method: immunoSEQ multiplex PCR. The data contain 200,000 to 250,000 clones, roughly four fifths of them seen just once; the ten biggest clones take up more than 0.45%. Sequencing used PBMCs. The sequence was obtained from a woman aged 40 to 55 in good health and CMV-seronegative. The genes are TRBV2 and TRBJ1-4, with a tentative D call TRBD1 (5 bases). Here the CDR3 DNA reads TGTGCCAGCAGTGAAGGGACATCAAAACTGTTTTTT. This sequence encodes CASSEGTSKLFF.